This TCR beta chain was profiled in a study of beta chain features in type 1 diabetes. General study findings and limits: In all four CD4+ subsets, TCRB CDR3 length was significantly, moderately reduced in type 1 diabetes. The study found fewer insertions and more deletions at VDJ junctions in type 1 diabetes patients. The question left open here concerned HLA type influencing TCRB rearrangement.

Isolated RNA was reverse transcribed in full, so expressed TCRB transcripts were sequenced. Generated by immunoSEQ multiplex PCR, the TCRdb table keeps only in-frame clones and is missing some. The data show around 310,000 clones, 11% seen once. The CDR3 runs 14 residues. Unmatched junction bases numbered 1, after V lost 3 bases and J lost 3 bases. CDR1 is SGHDN, CDR2 FVKESK, per germline. CD4+ naive, central memory, regulatory and stem cell-like memory cells were sorted via CD45RO/CCR7/CD25/CD127/CD95/CD27. This clone was seen a handful of times. What it binds is unknown. The rearrangement joins TRBV14 to TRBJ2-7, with 11 bases identical to TRBD1. The sequence derives from a woman in her 30s in good health. Sequencing used naive CD4+ T cells from blood. CDR3 in amino acids: CASSQGQGGYEQYF. Written as DNA, the CDR3 is TGTGCCAGCAGCCAGGGACAGGGGGGCTACGAGCAGTACTTC. Supplemented by reference TRBV14 and TRBJ2-7, the full variable domain reads EAGVTQFPSHSVIEKGQTVTLRCDPISGHDNLYWYRRVMGKEIKFLLHFVKESKQDESGMPNNRFLAERTGGTYSTLKVQPAELEDSGVYFCASSQGQGGYEQYFGPGTRLTVT.